A selection of T cell receptor beta chains follows, all from one sample in a study of blood T cell repertoires in COVID-19. Data came from immunoSEQ multiplex PCR; TCRdb stores just in-frame clones and leaves some out. The data show approximately 98,000 clones, approximately 85% seen once. Sequenced material: peripheral blood. Source of these receptors: a human donor in a cohort sampled during active COVID-19. Both conserved end residues are part of each CDR3. D genes are given only for firm matches. Size is stated for part of the rows, as once, few or many counts, or as a class when the clone is expanded.

V gene: TRBV30
J gene: TRBJ2-3
clone size: .
CDR3 length: 15
D gene: TRBD2
CDR3 DNA: TGTGCCTGGAGTGCGCTAGCGGGAGGGGGAGATACGCAGTATTTT
CDR3 protein: CAWSALAGGGDTQYF

V gene: TRBV7-8
J gene: TRBJ1-1
clone size: .
CDR3 length: 18
D gene: .
CDR3 DNA: TGTGCCAGCAGCTTAAGTCCCCCGGGGGACCTGGGTGGCACTGAAGCTTTCTTT
CDR3 protein: CASSLSPPGDLGGTEAFF

V gene: TRBV6-5
J gene: TRBJ2-3
clone size: .
CDR3 length: 15
D gene: .
CDR3 DNA: TGTGCCAGCAGCCCAACTACAATCAGCACAGATACGCAGTATTTT
CDR3 protein: CASSPTTISTDTQYF

V gene: TRBV3-1/TRBV3-2
J gene: TRBJ1-4
clone size: .
CDR3 length: 15
D gene: TRBD1
CDR3 DNA: TGTGCCAGCAGCCAAAAATTTGAAGGGACAGTAAAACTGTTTTTT
CDR3 protein: CASSQKFEGTVKLFF

V gene: TRBV6-1
J gene: TRBJ2-7
clone size: .
CDR3 length: 16
D gene: TRBD2
CDR3 DNA: TGTGCCAGCAGTGAAGCGCCGGGCCTAGCGGGAGACCGGAACAAGTTC
CDR3 protein: CASSEAPGLAGDRNKF

V gene: TRBV5-1
J gene: TRBJ2-3
clone size: .
CDR3 length: 16
D gene: TRBD2
CDR3 DNA: TGCGCCAGCAGCTTAGGGACTAGCGGGTTTACAGATACGCAGTATTTT
CDR3 protein: CASSLGTSGFTDTQYF

V gene: TRBV7-2
J gene: TRBJ1-5
clone size: .
CDR3 length: 15
D gene: .
CDR3 DNA: TGTGCCAGCAGCTTCTCTGATACAGGGCATCAGCCCCAGCATTTT
CDR3 protein: CASSFSDTGHQPQHF

V gene: TRBV2
J gene: TRBJ2-5
clone size: .
CDR3 length: 13
D gene: TRBD1
CDR3 DNA: TGTGCCAGCATTACAGGGGCCCAAGAGACCCAGTACTTC
CDR3 protein: CASITGAQETQYF

V gene: TRBV5-1
J gene: TRBJ2-1
clone size: .
CDR3 length: 16
D gene: TRBD1
CDR3 DNA: TGCGCCAGCAGCTTGGCCGGACAGGCATCCTACAATGAGCAGTTCTTC
CDR3 protein: CASSLAGQASYNEQFF

V gene: TRBV28
J gene: TRBJ2-5
clone size: .
CDR3 length: 15
D gene: TRBD1
CDR3 DNA: TGTGCCAGCACCTTCCACAGGGGGTCGGGAGAGACCCAGTACTTC
CDR3 protein: CASTFHRGSGETQYF

V gene: TRBV2
J gene: TRBJ1-5
clone size: once
CDR3 length: 15
D gene: .
CDR3 DNA: TGTGCCAGTACGCCCGGGACTCACGCCGATCAGCCCCAGCATTTT
CDR3 protein: CASTPGTHADQPQHF

V gene: TRBV6-5
J gene: TRBJ2-7
clone size: .
CDR3 length: 16
D gene: TRBD1
CDR3 DNA: TGTGCCAGCAGTTACTCGACCGAGGGGGCGGCCTACGAGCAGTACTTC
CDR3 protein: CASSYSTEGAAYEQYF

V gene: TRBV6-5
J gene: TRBJ2-3
clone size: .
CDR3 length: 14
D gene: .
CDR3 DNA: TGTGCCAGCAGCGGGGACATCAGCACAGATACGCAGTATTTT
CDR3 protein: CASSGDISTDTQYF

V gene: TRBV9
J gene: TRBJ1-3
clone size: .
CDR3 length: 16
D gene: TRBD1
CDR3 DNA: TGTGCCAGCAGCCAGGGACAGACGTTCTCTGGAAACACCATATATTTT
CDR3 protein: CASSQGQTFSGNTIYF

V gene: TRBV18
J gene: TRBJ1-1
clone size: .
CDR3 length: 16
D gene: TRBD1
CDR3 DNA: TGTGCCAGCTCACCTAGACAGGGTGTTAGGCACACTGAAGCTTTCTTT
CDR3 protein: CASSPRQGVRHTEAFF

V gene: TRBV12-5
J gene: TRBJ1-2
clone size: .
CDR3 length: 17
D gene: TRBD1
CDR3 DNA: TGTGCTAGTGGTTTGGTCCCCGCAGGGGGCGATAACTATGGCTACACCTTC
CDR3 protein: CASGLVPAGGDNYGYTF

V gene: TRBV28
J gene: TRBJ1-2
clone size: .
CDR3 length: 12
D gene: .
CDR3 DNA: TGTGCCAGCACCCGGTTCCACTATGGCTACACCTTC
CDR3 protein: CASTRFHYGYTF

V gene: TRBV4-1
J gene: TRBJ2-2
clone size: .
CDR3 length: 16
D gene: .
CDR3 DNA: TGCGCCAGCAGCCAAGACCCCCTACAGGGTAGCGGGGAGCTGTTTTTT
CDR3 protein: CASSQDPLQGSGELFF

V gene: TRBV7-9
J gene: TRBJ2-5
clone size: .
CDR3 length: 13
D gene: .
CDR3 DNA: TGTGCCAGCAGCCCCACTAGGGGGGAGACCCAGTACTTC
CDR3 protein: CASSPTRGETQYF

V gene: TRBV19
J gene: TRBJ2-7
clone size: .
CDR3 length: 16
D gene: TRBD1
CDR3 DNA: TGTGCCAGTAGCCCTACCCCAGCCCTGACAGGGGGGACTCAGTACTTC
CDR3 protein: CASSPTPALTGGTQYF

V gene: TRBV5-1
J gene: TRBJ1-2
clone size: .
CDR3 length: 13
D gene: .
CDR3 DNA: TGCGCCAGCAGCTTGGGGGGGCAGGATGGCTACACCTTC
CDR3 protein: CASSLGGQDGYTF

V gene: TRBV6-1
J gene: TRBJ1-5
clone size: .
CDR3 length: 13
D gene: .
CDR3 DNA: TGTGCCAGCAGTGAAAATCAGGCCCAGCCCCAGCATTTT
CDR3 protein: CASSENQAQPQHF

V gene: TRBV6-5
J gene: TRBJ2-7
clone size: few
CDR3 length: 15
D gene: TRBD1
CDR3 DNA: TGTGCCAGCAGTCCTCGGACAGGGACGAGGGGCGAGCAGTACTTC
CDR3 protein: CASSPRTGTRGEQYF

V gene: TRBV9
J gene: TRBJ2-7
clone size: .
CDR3 length: 13
D gene: TRBD1
CDR3 DNA: TGTGCCAGCAGCGTACAGGGGGCGGGGGAGCAGTACTTC
CDR3 protein: CASSVQGAGEQYF

V gene: TRBV25-1
J gene: TRBJ2-7
clone size: .
CDR3 length: 14
D gene: .
CDR3 DNA: TGTGCCAGCAGTCCGGCGACTAGTATCTACGAGCAGTACTTC
CDR3 protein: CASSPATSIYEQYF

V gene: TRBV12-3/TRBV12-4
J gene: TRBJ1-1
clone size: .
CDR3 length: 13
D gene: .
CDR3 DNA: TGTGCCAGCAGTTTAACCAGGAACACTGAAGCTTTCTTT
CDR3 protein: CASSLTRNTEAFF

V gene: TRBV5-1
J gene: TRBJ2-7
clone size: .
CDR3 length: 14
D gene: TRBD2
CDR3 DNA: TGCGCCAGCAGCAAAGAGCGGGATTACTACGAGCAGTACTTC
CDR3 protein: CASSKERDYYEQYF

V gene: TRBV5-1
J gene: TRBJ2-3
clone size: .
CDR3 length: 13
D gene: .
CDR3 DNA: TGCGCCAGCGGGCAGGGGATTACAGATACGCAGTATTTT
CDR3 protein: CASGQGITDTQYF

V gene: TRBV9
J gene: TRBJ1-6
clone size: .
CDR3 length: 14
D gene: .
CDR3 DNA: TGTGCCAGCAGCGTAGCAGGGGTAGGGTCACCCCTCCACTTT
CDR3 protein: CASSVAGVGSPLHF

V gene: TRBV9
J gene: TRBJ2-5
clone size: .
CDR3 length: 18
D gene: TRBD2
CDR3 DNA: TGTGCCAGCAGCCCCCGAGGGGGAGGGACTAGCGGACAAGAGACCCAGTACTTC
CDR3 protein: CASSPRGGGTSGQETQYF

V gene: TRBV24-1
J gene: TRBJ1-5
clone size: .
CDR3 length: 11
D gene: .
CDR3 DNA: TGTGCCGTAGGGGATAATCAGCCCCAGCATTTT
CDR3 protein: CAVGDNQPQHF

V gene: TRBV9
J gene: TRBJ1-2
clone size: .
CDR3 length: 15
D gene: .
CDR3 DNA: TGTGCCAGCAGCGTAGCTCCAGGGGCTAACTATGGCTACACCTTC
CDR3 protein: CASSVAPGANYGYTF

V gene: TRBV7-9
J gene: TRBJ2-5
clone size: .
CDR3 length: 15
D gene: .
CDR3 DNA: TGTGCCAGCAGCTCACCAAAGGGGGTTTGGGAGACCCAGTACTTC
CDR3 protein: CASSSPKGVWETQYF

V gene: TRBV6-5
J gene: TRBJ1-2
clone size: .
CDR3 length: 11
D gene: .
CDR3 DNA: TGTGCCAGCAGTAAGGGAGGTGGCTACACCTTC
CDR3 protein: CASSKGGGYTF

V gene: TRBV9
J gene: TRBJ1-1
clone size: .
CDR3 length: 12
D gene: .
CDR3 DNA: TGTGCCAGCAGCCCCACGGGGAGTGAAGCTTTCTTT
CDR3 protein: CASSPTGSEAFF

V gene: TRBV9
J gene: TRBJ2-3
clone size: .
CDR3 length: 17
D gene: TRBD2
CDR3 DNA: TGTGCCAGCAGCGCCCGACTAGCGGGGGGGCAGGCAGATACGCAGTATTTT
CDR3 protein: CASSARLAGGQADTQYF

V gene: TRBV5-1
J gene: TRBJ1-4
clone size: .
CDR3 length: 16
D gene: TRBD1
CDR3 DNA: TGCGCCAGCAGCTTGCAGCCGCAGGGGGAGAATGAAAAACTGTTTTTT
CDR3 protein: CASSLQPQGENEKLFF

V gene: TRBV7-9
J gene: TRBJ2-1
clone size: .
CDR3 length: 18
D gene: .
CDR3 DNA: TGTGCCAGCAGCTTAGCGGGACTTTACACTAGCTCCTACAATGAGCAGTTCTTC
CDR3 protein: CASSLAGLYTSSYNEQFF

V gene: TRBV27
J gene: TRBJ1-2
clone size: .
CDR3 length: 15
D gene: TRBD1
CDR3 DNA: TGTGCCAGCAGTTTCGGGGGACAGGGGGGAGGTGGCTACACCTTC
CDR3 protein: CASSFGGQGGGGYTF

V gene: TRBV4-2
J gene: TRBJ1-1
clone size: .
CDR3 length: 16
D gene: .
CDR3 DNA: TGTGCCAGCAGCCAAGATTACAGGGCCATGAACACTGAAGCTTTCTTT
CDR3 protein: CASSQDYRAMNTEAFF

V gene: TRBV2
J gene: TRBJ1-1
clone size: .
CDR3 length: 14
D gene: TRBD1
CDR3 DNA: TGTGCCACCGGTCGGACAGGGGCGAACACTGAAGCTTTCTTT
CDR3 protein: CATGRTGANTEAFF

V gene: TRBV28
J gene: TRBJ1-3
clone size: .
CDR3 length: 16
D gene: .
CDR3 DNA: TGTGCCAGCAGTTTGGCCCCCTGGAGCTCTGGAAACACCATATATTTT
CDR3 protein: CASSLAPWSSGNTIYF

V gene: TRBV5-1
J gene: TRBJ2-1
clone size: .
CDR3 length: 15
D gene: TRBD2
CDR3 DNA: TGCGCCAGCAGACAAGGACTAGCGATCTACAATGAGCAGTTCTTC
CDR3 protein: CASRQGLAIYNEQFF

V gene: TRBV19
J gene: TRBJ1-2
clone size: .
CDR3 length: 15
D gene: .
CDR3 DNA: TGTGCCAGTAGTATAATAGGGACACAAGTGCATGGCTACACCTTC
CDR3 protein: CASSIIGTQVHGYTF

V gene: TRBV18
J gene: TRBJ2-1
clone size: .
CDR3 length: 14
D gene: TRBD2
CDR3 DNA: TGTGCCAGCTCACCCCCTAGCGGGAGCAATGAGCAGTTCTTC
CDR3 protein: CASSPPSGSNEQFF

V gene: TRBV3-1/TRBV3-2
J gene: TRBJ1-2
clone size: .
CDR3 length: 15
D gene: TRBD1
CDR3 DNA: TGTGCCAGCAGCCACCCCGGGACAGGGAACTATGGCTACACCTTC
CDR3 protein: CASSHPGTGNYGYTF

V gene: TRBV29-1
J gene: TRBJ1-3
clone size: few
CDR3 length: 15
D gene: .
CDR3 DNA: TGCAGCGTTTACCTGGGCCCCGCGGGGGGAAACACCATATATTTT
CDR3 protein: CSVYLGPAGGNTIYF

V gene: TRBV3-1/TRBV3-2
J gene: TRBJ1-6
clone size: .
CDR3 length: 15
D gene: .
CDR3 DNA: TGTGCCAGCAGCCAAGGTTCTACCGATAATTCACCCCTCCACTTT
CDR3 protein: CASSQGSTDNSPLHF